The rows below give T cell receptor beta chains drawn from one sample of a study of T-cell reconstitution after alpha-beta-depleted transplantation in children. MiXCR, run by TCRdb on the PCR reads, gives a single entry per CDR3 protein. Among 700,000 to 850,000 distinct CDR3 sequences listed, about 16% were seen once. The sample consisted of PBMCs, mostly from graft donor cells, taken 360 days after TCRalphabeta/CD19-depleted stem cell transplant. These receptors came from a male patient between 5 and 17 years old who had a stem cell transplant for acute lymphoblastic leukemia, so the T cells may come from the graft donor. CDR3s include the opening cysteine and the closing phenylalanine or tryptophan. The order of the fields is J gene, clone size, V gene, D gene, CDR3 DNA, CDR3 protein. A D gene is named only where the DNA matches it firmly. The listing skips clone size in some rows; elsewhere it reads once, few, many or a size class.

j_call: TRBJ2-7
clone_size: few
v_call: TRBV29-1
d_call: .
cdr3_nt: TGCAGCGCAGCCTTAGGACTCAGGGGTGAGCAGTACTTC
cdr3_aa: CSAALGLRGEQYF

j_call: TRBJ2-7
clone_size: .
v_call: TRBV18
d_call: TRBD2
cdr3_nt: TGTGCCAGCTCACCGTACGTGGGGACTAGCCTCTACGAGCAGTACTTC
cdr3_aa: CASSPYVGTSLYEQYF

j_call: TRBJ2-3
clone_size: many
v_call: TRBV29-1
d_call: TRBD2
cdr3_nt: TGCAGCGTTACCGGACTAGCTGCAACTAGCACAGATACGCAGTATTTT
cdr3_aa: CSVTGLAATSTDTQYF

j_call: TRBJ2-3
clone_size: few
v_call: TRBV5-1
d_call: TRBD2
cdr3_nt: TGCGCCAGCAGCACTAGCGGGAGGGCCACAGATACGCAGTATTTT
cdr3_aa: CASSTSGRATDTQYF

j_call: TRBJ1-3
clone_size: few
v_call: TRBV13
d_call: .
cdr3_nt: TGTGCCAGCAGCTTAGCACGACCAGGAAACACCATATATTTT
cdr3_aa: CASSLARPGNTIYF

j_call: TRBJ2-7
clone_size: few
v_call: TRBV29-1
d_call: TRBD2
cdr3_nt: TGCAGCGGAGGACTAGGCCCCTACGAGCAGTACTTC
cdr3_aa: CSGGLGPYEQYF

j_call: TRBJ1-1
clone_size: .
v_call: TRBV6-5
d_call: .
cdr3_nt: TGTGCCAGCAGTTCCCTCGGGGCCGTCACTGAAGCTTTCTTT
cdr3_aa: CASSSLGAVTEAFF

j_call: TRBJ2-1
clone_size: few
v_call: TRBV9
d_call: TRBD2
cdr3_nt: TGTGCCAGCAGCCCTCGGACTAGCGGGAGCACCAATGAGCAGTTCTTC
cdr3_aa: CASSPRTSGSTNEQFF

j_call: TRBJ2-7
clone_size: many
v_call: TRBV12-3/TRBV12-4
d_call: .
cdr3_nt: TGTGCCAGCAGCGAGAACGGGGTCGACGAGCAGTACTTC
cdr3_aa: CASSENGVDEQYF

j_call: TRBJ2-1
clone_size: .
v_call: TRBV6-6
d_call: .
cdr3_nt: TGTGCCAGCAGTTACTGGCTAGCCAATGAGCAGTTCTTC
cdr3_aa: CASSYWLANEQFF

j_call: TRBJ2-3
clone_size: few
v_call: TRBV7-2
d_call: TRBD2
cdr3_nt: TGTGCCAGCAGCGTGACTAGCGGGAGGGCCGTATATACGCAGTATTTT
cdr3_aa: CASSVTSGRAVYTQYF

j_call: TRBJ2-5
clone_size: many
v_call: TRBV29-1
d_call: .
cdr3_nt: TGCAGCGTTATTGCGGGAACGGAGACCCAGTACTTC
cdr3_aa: CSVIAGTETQYF

j_call: TRBJ1-2
clone_size: few
v_call: TRBV18
d_call: TRBD1
cdr3_nt: TGTGCCAGCTCACCTCCCGGGACAGGGGACTATGGCTACACCTTC
cdr3_aa: CASSPPGTGDYGYTF

j_call: TRBJ1-2
clone_size: many
v_call: TRBV3-1
d_call: TRBD1
cdr3_nt: TGTGCCAGCAGCCAAGTCCCCGGCAGGGGGCTTATCTATGGCTACACCTTC
cdr3_aa: CASSQVPGRGLIYGYTF

j_call: TRBJ2-3
clone_size: few
v_call: TRBV24-1
d_call: TRBD2
cdr3_nt: TGTGCCACCAGTGAGCCCGGGACTAGCGGGATAAGGTATTTT
cdr3_aa: CATSEPGTSGIRYF

j_call: TRBJ2-7
clone_size: .
v_call: TRBV20-1
d_call: TRBD1
cdr3_nt: TGCTGTGCTAGCCACTATAACAGGGGGCCGGCCTACGAGCAGTACTTC
cdr3_aa: CCASHYNRGPAYEQYF

j_call: TRBJ2-2
clone_size: few
v_call: TRBV7-9
d_call: .
cdr3_nt: TGTGCCTGCAGAATGTCTTCAGGGCGGGACACCGGGGAGCTGTTTTTT
cdr3_aa: CACRMSSGRDTGELFF

j_call: TRBJ2-7
clone_size: .
v_call: TRBV12-3/TRBV12-4
d_call: .
cdr3_nt: TGTGCCAGCAGTTTCGTGCAGGGCTACGAGCAGTACTTC
cdr3_aa: CASSFVQGYEQYF